This T cell receptor (beta chain) stems from a study of cytomegalovirus exposure and HLA in healthy donors. The donors belonged to the approximately 120-subject validation cohort, separate from the approximately 700-subject first cohort. The repertoire was sequenced with immunoSEQ multiplex PCR; TCRdb's copy has only in-frame clones and lacks some. The repertoire holds some 100,000 clones, with around nine tenths as singletons. This CDR3 is built from 16 residues. This TCR came from a woman aged 18-29 years in good health and CMV-seronegative. This chain links TRBV21-1 with TRBJ2-5; whether TRBD2, the table's D call, matches the DNA was not checked. TRBV21-1 is designated a pseudogene. Sequencing was done on a sample of PBMCs. In DNA form, the CDR3 reads TGTGCCAGCAGCAATATTCGCGGGAGGTTAGTGGAGACCCAGTACTTC. Translation gives CASSNIRGRLVETQYF.